These T cell receptor beta chains were read from a single sample in a study of T cells in Graves' hyperthyroidism and ophthalmopathy. TCRdb re-analysed the multiplex PCR reads in MiXCR, keeping a single row per CDR3 protein. The sample lists fewer than 650,000 distinct CDR3 sequences, approximately 15% seen once, with roughly 6.9% in the top ten. Sequenced sample: blood. The origin of the receptors is a woman aged 18-35 years with Graves' ophthalmopathy. Each CDR3 is given with its conserved first and last residue. Fields, in order: V gene, clone size, J gene, D gene, CDR3 DNA, CDR3 protein. D genes are given only for firm matches. Where a row states a size, it is once, few, many or the class of an expanded clone; other rows omit it.

v_gene: TRBV11-2; abundance: many; j_gene: TRBJ2-1; d_gene: -; CDR3nt: TGTGCCAGCACGAGAGGGGGGGCCTACAATGAGCAGTTCTTC; CDR3aa: CASTRGGAYNEQFF
v_gene: TRBV13; abundance: many; j_gene: TRBJ2-7; d_gene: TRBD2; CDR3nt: TGTGCCAGCAGCTCGCAACCGGGACTAGCGGGTCCCTCTTCTCTCTACGAGCAGTACTTC; CDR3aa: CASSSQPGLAGPSSLYEQYF
v_gene: TRBV7-9; abundance: many; j_gene: TRBJ1-2; d_gene: -; CDR3nt: TGTGCCAGCAGCTTAGGGGAGCTAACTGATGGCTACACCTTC; CDR3aa: CASSLGELTDGYTF
v_gene: TRBV7-2; abundance: -; j_gene: TRBJ2-1; d_gene: TRBD1; CDR3nt: TGTGCCAGCAGCCATAAAACACCGCAGGGGGTTACTAGGAGCTCCTACAATGAGCAGTTCTTC; CDR3aa: CASSHKTPQGVTRSSYNEQFF
v_gene: TRBV3-1; abundance: many; j_gene: TRBJ2-2; d_gene: -; CDR3nt: TGTGCCAGCAGGATGGCGAACACCGGGGAGCTGTTTTTT; CDR3aa: CASRMANTGELFF
v_gene: TRBV2; abundance: many; j_gene: TRBJ2-3; d_gene: TRBD1; CDR3nt: TGTGCCAGCAGTGAAGTGGACAGGGGCACAGATACGCAGTATTTT; CDR3aa: CASSEVDRGTDTQYF
v_gene: TRBV3-1; abundance: many; j_gene: TRBJ2-5; d_gene: -; CDR3nt: TGTGCCAGCAGCCAAGGAACTTCTCGTCTGTACCAAGAGACCCAGTACTTC; CDR3aa: CASSQGTSRLYQETQYF
v_gene: TRBV28; abundance: many; j_gene: TRBJ2-3; d_gene: -; CDR3nt: TGTGCCAGCAGTTTGGACAGAAACACAGATACGCAGTATTTT; CDR3aa: CASSLDRNTDTQYF
v_gene: TRBV27; abundance: few; j_gene: TRBJ2-5; d_gene: -; CDR3nt: TGTGCCAGCAGTTTAGGGGCGCGTGAGACCCAGTACTTC; CDR3aa: CASSLGARETQYF
v_gene: TRBV2; abundance: many; j_gene: TRBJ2-7; d_gene: -; CDR3nt: TGTGCCAGCAGTGAATCTCGTGGGGGCGACTACGAGCAGTACTTC; CDR3aa: CASSESRGGDYEQYF
v_gene: TRBV5-1; abundance: few; j_gene: TRBJ1-2; d_gene: -; CDR3nt: TGCGCCAGCAGACGAGACCTGACTTCTGTTGACTACACCTTC; CDR3aa: CASRRDLTSVDYTF
v_gene: TRBV12-3/TRBV12-4; abundance: many; j_gene: TRBJ2-7; d_gene: TRBD2; CDR3nt: TGTGCCAGCAGCCAACTAGCGGGAGGGGACGAGCAGTACTTC; CDR3aa: CASSQLAGGDEQYF
v_gene: TRBV6-2/TRBV6-3; abundance: few; j_gene: TRBJ2-5; d_gene: TRBD2; CDR3nt: TGTGCCAGCAATGGGGGGGGTCAAGAGACCCAGTACTTC; CDR3aa: CASNGGGQETQYF
v_gene: TRBV3-1; abundance: many; j_gene: TRBJ2-3; d_gene: -; CDR3nt: TGTGCCAGCAGCCACTGGGACCGAGACACAGATACGCAGTATTTT; CDR3aa: CASSHWDRDTDTQYF
v_gene: TRBV7-9; abundance: -; j_gene: TRBJ2-7; d_gene: TRBD2; CDR3nt: TGTGCCAGTAAACGGACTAGCGGCACCTACGAGCAGTACTTC; CDR3aa: CASKRTSGTYEQYF
v_gene: TRBV27; abundance: many; j_gene: TRBJ1-2; d_gene: TRBD1; CDR3nt: TGTGCCAGCAGTGTATATCCGACAGGGGGCGCCTATGGCTACACCTTC; CDR3aa: CASSVYPTGGAYGYTF
v_gene: TRBV6-5; abundance: few; j_gene: TRBJ2-1; d_gene: TRBD1; CDR3nt: TGTGCCAGCAGTTACAATTCAGGGGGTCGCAATGAGCAGTTCTTC; CDR3aa: CASSYNSGGRNEQFF
v_gene: TRBV20-1; abundance: many; j_gene: TRBJ2-1; d_gene: -; CDR3nt: TGCAGTGCACGGGCCGGGATCAATGAGCAGTTCTTC; CDR3aa: CSARAGINEQFF
v_gene: TRBV30; abundance: many; j_gene: TRBJ2-1; d_gene: -; CDR3nt: TGTGCCTGGGGGATGATGACCCCCAACAATGAGCAGTTCTTC; CDR3aa: CAWGMMTPNNEQFF
v_gene: TRBV12-3/TRBV12-4; abundance: -; j_gene: TRBJ1-3; d_gene: -; CDR3nt: TGTGCCAGCACCGGCCCGTTTGGAAACACCATATATTTT; CDR3aa: CASTGPFGNTIYF
v_gene: TRBV12-3/TRBV12-4; abundance: many; j_gene: TRBJ2-4; d_gene: -; CDR3nt: TGTGCCAGCAGCCGTGGAGGGGAAAACATTCAGTACTTC; CDR3aa: CASSRGGENIQYF
v_gene: TRBV12-3/TRBV12-4; abundance: many; j_gene: TRBJ2-3; d_gene: TRBD2; CDR3nt: TGTGCCAGCAGTTTCCGACTAGCGGGAACAACAGATACGCAGTATTTT; CDR3aa: CASSFRLAGTTDTQYF
v_gene: TRBV27; abundance: few; j_gene: TRBJ1-5; d_gene: -; CDR3nt: TGTGCCAGCAGTTTATCTCGGACGGGGAATCAGCCCCAGCATTTT; CDR3aa: CASSLSRTGNQPQHF
v_gene: TRBV11-3; abundance: -; j_gene: TRBJ1-2; d_gene: -; CDR3nt: TGTGCCAGCAGCTTAGACTTGAAAGGGGAGCTAAGGGAATATGGCTACACCTTC; CDR3aa: CASSLDLKGELREYGYTF
v_gene: TRBV9; abundance: -; j_gene: TRBJ1-4; d_gene: TRBD1; CDR3nt: TGTGCCAGCAGCTCCCAGGGGGCGCGGGAAAAACTGTTTTTT; CDR3aa: CASSSQGAREKLFF
v_gene: TRBV18; abundance: many; j_gene: TRBJ2-1; d_gene: -; CDR3nt: TGTGCCAGCTCCCTGGAGGAGTCAATGGAGCAGTTCTTC; CDR3aa: CASSLEESMEQFF
v_gene: TRBV6-6; abundance: many; j_gene: TRBJ2-7; d_gene: -; CDR3nt: TGTGCCAGCAGTTACTCGGCAGGTCAAGAGAACTACGAGCAGTACTTC; CDR3aa: CASSYSAGQENYEQYF
v_gene: TRBV9; abundance: few; j_gene: TRBJ1-1; d_gene: -; CDR3nt: TGTGCCAGCAGCACATCGGAAGGACCTGAAGCTTTCTTT; CDR3aa: CASSTSEGPEAFF
v_gene: TRBV7-9; abundance: many; j_gene: TRBJ1-1; d_gene: -; CDR3nt: TGTGCCAGCAGCCCAACATCAGGACGCACTGAAGCTTTCTTT; CDR3aa: CASSPTSGRTEAFF
v_gene: TRBV19; abundance: many; j_gene: TRBJ1-1; d_gene: -; CDR3nt: TGTGCCAGTAGTGCCATAAAGACAGTTAGGAACACTGAAGCTTTCTTT; CDR3aa: CASSAIKTVRNTEAFF
v_gene: TRBV7-3; abundance: -; j_gene: TRBJ2-2; d_gene: -; CDR3nt: TGTGCCAGCAGCTTAAGGGGAAAGCCGAGGGTTACCGGGGAGCTGTTTTTT; CDR3aa: CASSLRGKPRVTGELFF
v_gene: TRBV28; abundance: -; j_gene: TRBJ2-5; d_gene: TRBD1; CDR3nt: TGTGCCAGCAGTTCCCTCGCAGGGGGCTCAGAGACCCAGTACTTC; CDR3aa: CASSSLAGGSETQYF
v_gene: TRBV4-3; abundance: -; j_gene: TRBJ2-6; d_gene: -; CDR3nt: TGCGCCAGCAGCCAAGATCCTCCTTCCTACTCTGGGGCCAACGTCCTGACTTTC; CDR3aa: CASSQDPPSYSGANVLTF
v_gene: TRBV7-2; abundance: many; j_gene: TRBJ1-2; d_gene: -; CDR3nt: TGTGCCAGCAGCTTAGATTTACAGGGAGTGGGCTACACCTTC; CDR3aa: CASSLDLQGVGYTF
v_gene: TRBV4-3; abundance: -; j_gene: TRBJ1-1; d_gene: -; CDR3nt: TGCGCCAGCAGCCAAGATCTAGGAGGGTACACTGAAGCTTTCTTT; CDR3aa: CASSQDLGGYTEAFF
v_gene: TRBV18; abundance: -; j_gene: TRBJ1-3; d_gene: TRBD1; CDR3nt: TGTGCCAGCTCACCACGGACAGGAGGTTTCGGCTCTGGAAACACCATATATTTT; CDR3aa: CASSPRTGGFGSGNTIYF
v_gene: TRBV28; abundance: many; j_gene: TRBJ2-3; d_gene: TRBD2; CDR3nt: TGTGCCAGCAGTTCCGGGACTAGCGGGAGGGCTAGCGATACGCAGTATTTT; CDR3aa: CASSSGTSGRASDTQYF
v_gene: TRBV27; abundance: many; j_gene: TRBJ2-1; d_gene: TRBD2; CDR3nt: TGTGCCAGCAGTCACAAAGCGGGGTCGTTCTTCTTGCGGCAGTTCTTC; CDR3aa: CASSHKAGSFFLRQFF
v_gene: TRBV11-3; abundance: many; j_gene: TRBJ1-2; d_gene: -; CDR3nt: TGTGCCAGCAGCGCCTCCACAGGGAACTATGGCTACACCTTC; CDR3aa: CASSASTGNYGYTF
v_gene: TRBV19; abundance: few; j_gene: TRBJ2-7; d_gene: TRBD2; CDR3nt: TGTGCCAGTAGTGTCTCTAGCGGGCCCTCCTACGAGCAGTACTTC; CDR3aa: CASSVSSGPSYEQYF
v_gene: TRBV29-1; abundance: -; j_gene: TRBJ2-3; d_gene: -; CDR3nt: TGCAGCGTCTTGCCGGGACTCTTCACAGATACGCAGTATTTT; CDR3aa: CSVLPGLFTDTQYF
v_gene: TRBV28; abundance: -; j_gene: TRBJ1-4; d_gene: -; CDR3nt: TGTGCCAGCAGTTTTTTCTCTAATGAAAAACTGCTTTTT; CDR3aa: CASSFFSNEKLLF
v_gene: TRBV18; abundance: many; j_gene: TRBJ2-7; d_gene: TRBD2; CDR3nt: TGTGCCAGCAGCCCACCGGGACTAGCGGGATACGAGCAGTACTTC; CDR3aa: CASSPPGLAGYEQYF
v_gene: TRBV7-9; abundance: many; j_gene: TRBJ2-1; d_gene: TRBD2; CDR3nt: TGTGCCAGCAGCTTAAGGCACCGGACTAGCGGGAGGTACAATGAGCAGTTCTTC; CDR3aa: CASSLRHRTSGRYNEQFF
v_gene: TRBV27; abundance: many; j_gene: TRBJ2-2; d_gene: TRBD2; CDR3nt: TGTGCCAGCAGTTTATTAGCGGGTCTTACCGGGGAGCTGTTTTTT; CDR3aa: CASSLLAGLTGELFF
v_gene: TRBV6-2/TRBV6-3; abundance: -; j_gene: TRBJ2-3; d_gene: TRBD2; CDR3nt: TGTGCCAGCAGTAGCGGGAGAGTGGCAGATACGCAGTATTTT; CDR3aa: CASSSGRVADTQYF
v_gene: TRBV29-1; abundance: -; j_gene: TRBJ2-5; d_gene: -; CDR3nt: TGCAGCGTTGAACGGGGAGAGACCCAGTACTTC; CDR3aa: CSVERGETQYF
v_gene: TRBV27; abundance: -; j_gene: TRBJ2-5; d_gene: TRBD1; CDR3nt: TGTGCCAGCGACGGACAGGGGTGGGAGACCCAGTACTTC; CDR3aa: CASDGQGWETQYF
v_gene: TRBV7-8; abundance: -; j_gene: TRBJ2-1; d_gene: TRBD2; CDR3nt: TGTGCCAGCAGCGGGGGACTAGCGGGAGGGCCGGGTAACAATGAGCAGTTCTTC; CDR3aa: CASSGGLAGGPGNNEQFF
v_gene: TRBV28; abundance: many; j_gene: TRBJ2-1; d_gene: TRBD2; CDR3nt: TGTGCCAGCAGCCAAACCCCATTAGGGACTAGCGGGACTAATGAGCAGTTCTTC; CDR3aa: CASSQTPLGTSGTNEQFF
v_gene: TRBV7-9; abundance: many; j_gene: TRBJ2-7; d_gene: -; CDR3nt: TGTGCCAGCAGCTTGGGAGCATGGCAGGGTTACTACGAGCAGTACTTC; CDR3aa: CASSLGAWQGYYEQYF